These T cell receptor beta chains were read from a single sample in a study of Graves' ophthalmopathy and Graves' hyperthyroidism. One entry per CDR3 protein results from TCRdb running MiXCR on the multiplex PCR reads. In the table there are over a million distinct CDR3 sequences, approximately 35% of which are singletons. Source material: peripheral blood or thyroid tissue (not recorded which). These TCRs come from an adult man with Graves' hyperthyroidism. CDR3s include the opening cysteine and the closing phenylalanine or tryptophan. Fields, in order: D gene, J gene, V gene, clone size, CDR3 protein, CDR3 DNA. The D gene is left open where the match is weak. Only part of the rows carry a size: once, few, many, or a class if the clone is expanded.

D gene: .; J gene: TRBJ2-5; V gene: TRBV7-2; clone size: .; CDR3 protein: CASSLSGGGSGVETQYF; CDR3 DNA: TGTGCCAGCAGCTTAAGTGGGGGTGGGAGTGGGGTGGAGACCCAGTACTTC
D gene: .; J gene: TRBJ1-4; V gene: TRBV7-9; clone size: few; CDR3 protein: CASSQDSARNEKLFF; CDR3 DNA: TGCGCCAGCAGCCAAGATTCAGCGAGAAATGAAAAACTGTTTTTT
D gene: .; J gene: TRBJ1-5; V gene: TRBV29-1; clone size: once; CDR3 protein: CSVVGKGRDQPQHF; CDR3 DNA: TGCAGCGTTGTAGGGAAGGGTCGGGATCAGCCCCAGCATTTT
D gene: .; J gene: TRBJ1-1; V gene: TRBV7-9; clone size: .; CDR3 protein: CASSPRRLERLKGGTEAFF; CDR3 DNA: TGTGCCAGCAGCCCGCGAAGACTAGAGAGGTTGAAGGGAGGGACTGAAGCTTTCTTT
D gene: .; J gene: TRBJ2-7; V gene: TRBV20-1; clone size: .; CDR3 protein: CSAARGAANPYEQYF; CDR3 DNA: TGCAGTGCTGCCCGGGGAGCGGCGAACCCCTACGAGCAGTACTTC
D gene: TRBD1; J gene: TRBJ2-7; V gene: TRBV7-9; clone size: many; CDR3 protein: CASSTGTGYYEQYF; CDR3 DNA: TGTGCCAGCAGCACCGGGACAGGGTATTACGAGCAGTACTTC
D gene: TRBD1; J gene: TRBJ1-6; V gene: TRBV25-1; clone size: .; CDR3 protein: CASSSRQGPNSPLHF; CDR3 DNA: TGTGCCAGCAGCTCACGACAGGGGCCTAATTCACCCCTCCACTTT
D gene: .; J gene: TRBJ1-5; V gene: TRBV7-8; clone size: many; CDR3 protein: CASSLVVALSNQPQHF; CDR3 DNA: TGTGCCAGCAGCTTAGTTGTCGCATTAAGCAATCAGCCCCAGCATTTT
D gene: TRBD2; J gene: TRBJ2-2; V gene: TRBV12-3/TRBV12-4; clone size: many; CDR3 protein: CASLLAGGPGELFF; CDR3 DNA: TGTGCCAGCCTCCTAGCGGGAGGCCCCGGGGAGCTGTTTTTT
D gene: TRBD1; J gene: TRBJ2-7; V gene: TRBV10-2; clone size: .; CDR3 protein: CASSARADRDYEQYF; CDR3 DNA: TGCGCCAGCAGTGCCAGGGCCGACAGGGACTACGAGCAGTACTTC
D gene: .; J gene: TRBJ2-7; V gene: TRBV4-3; clone size: .; CDR3 protein: CASSQDLGLGYYEQYF; CDR3 DNA: TGCGCCAGCAGCCAAGATCTGGGGCTTGGTTACTACGAGCAGTACTTC
D gene: .; J gene: TRBJ1-5; V gene: TRBV2; clone size: many; CDR3 protein: CASSEGSYDQPQHF; CDR3 DNA: TGTGCCAGCAGTGAAGGGTCTTACGATCAGCCCCAGCATTTT
D gene: TRBD1; J gene: TRBJ2-7; V gene: TRBV7-2; clone size: .; CDR3 protein: CASSTGQGGRAQYF; CDR3 DNA: TGTGCCAGCAGCACAGGACAGGGCGGCCGGGCGCAGTACTTC
D gene: TRBD1; J gene: TRBJ1-2; V gene: TRBV7-2; clone size: many; CDR3 protein: CASSQGANPNYGYTF; CDR3 DNA: TGTGCCAGCAGCCAGGGGGCAAACCCTAACTATGGCTACACCTTC
D gene: .; J gene: TRBJ2-7; V gene: TRBV20-1; clone size: many; CDR3 protein: CSARDTAGTYEQYF; CDR3 DNA: TGCAGTGCTAGAGACACGGCGGGGACCTACGAGCAGTACTTC
D gene: TRBD1; J gene: TRBJ1-6; V gene: TRBV25-1; clone size: .; CDR3 protein: CASRDRGRSPLHF; CDR3 DNA: TGTGCCAGCAGGGACAGGGGGCGTTCACCCCTCCACTTT
D gene: .; J gene: TRBJ1-2; V gene: TRBV7-2; clone size: many; CDR3 protein: CASSPSTGIIGYTF; CDR3 DNA: TGTGCCAGCAGCCCTAGTACAGGGATTATTGGCTACACCTTC
D gene: .; J gene: TRBJ1-2; V gene: TRBV10-3; clone size: many; CDR3 protein: CAIRGGGYTF; CDR3 DNA: TGTGCCATCAGGGGGGGCGGCTACACCTTC
D gene: TRBD2; J gene: TRBJ2-5; V gene: TRBV10-2; clone size: .; CDR3 protein: CASSAGLAGGYPQTQYF; CDR3 DNA: TGCGCCAGCAGTGCCGGACTAGCGGGGGGTTACCCCCAGACCCAGTACTTC
D gene: .; J gene: TRBJ1-1; V gene: TRBV7-6; clone size: .; CDR3 protein: CASSSGRHNTEAFF; CDR3 DNA: TGTGCCAGCAGCTCGGGCAGACATAACACTGAAGCTTTCTTT
D gene: TRBD2; J gene: TRBJ2-5; V gene: TRBV7-8; clone size: .; CDR3 protein: CASSKFLAGSGETQYF; CDR3 DNA: TGTGCCAGCAGCAAATTCCTAGCGGGATCGGGTGAGACCCAGTACTTC
D gene: TRBD1; J gene: TRBJ1-4; V gene: TRBV5-1; clone size: many; CDR3 protein: CASSSGQANEKLFF; CDR3 DNA: TGTGCCAGCAGCTCGGGACAGGCTAATGAAAAACTGTTTTTT
D gene: .; J gene: TRBJ2-7; V gene: TRBV14; clone size: .; CDR3 protein: CASSRDLGAAMGQYF; CDR3 DNA: TGTGCCAGCAGCCGAGATCTAGGAGCGGCAATGGGGCAGTACTTC
D gene: .; J gene: TRBJ1-5; V gene: TRBV12-3/TRBV12-4; clone size: many; CDR3 protein: CASRTDGANQPQHF; CDR3 DNA: TGTGCCAGCAGGACAGACGGAGCGAATCAGCCCCAGCATTTT
D gene: .; J gene: TRBJ1-2; V gene: TRBV24-1; clone size: many; CDR3 protein: CATSDSTGQTNGYTF; CDR3 DNA: TGTGCCACCAGTGATTCAACAGGCCAAACTAATGGCTACACCTTC
D gene: .; J gene: TRBJ2-2; V gene: TRBV7-9; clone size: few; CDR3 protein: CASSHGAGTNTGELFF; CDR3 DNA: TGTGCCAGCAGCCACGGAGCGGGTACGAACACCGGGGAGCTGTTTTTT
D gene: TRBD1; J gene: TRBJ2-5; V gene: TRBV10-2; clone size: .; CDR3 protein: CASSDLGQGRAQYF; CDR3 DNA: TGCGCCAGCAGTGACCTTGGACAGGGAAGAGCCCAGTACTTC
D gene: .; J gene: TRBJ2-5; V gene: TRBV7-7; clone size: .; CDR3 protein: CASSSTAGTPAGTQYF; CDR3 DNA: TGTGCCAGCAGCTCAACAGCCGGGACACCCGCGGGGACCCAGTACTTC
D gene: .; J gene: TRBJ1-3; V gene: TRBV20-1; clone size: many; CDR3 protein: CSASKQGGNTIYF; CDR3 DNA: TGCAGTGCTAGCAAACAGGGTGGAAACACCATATATTTT
D gene: .; J gene: TRBJ1-2; V gene: TRBV10-3; clone size: .; CDR3 protein: CAISEWDSQQGNYGYTF; CDR3 DNA: TGTGCCATCAGTGAGTGGGATAGCCAACAGGGCAACTATGGCTACACCTTC
D gene: .; J gene: TRBJ2-5; V gene: TRBV4-1; clone size: many; CDR3 protein: CASSQWGKETQYF; CDR3 DNA: TGCGCCAGCAGCCAATGGGGTAAAGAGACCCAGTACTTC
D gene: .; J gene: TRBJ2-7; V gene: TRBV28; clone size: .; CDR3 protein: CASSSTPPYEQYF; CDR3 DNA: TGTGCCAGCAGTTCGACACCTCCCTACGAGCAGTACTTC
D gene: TRBD1; J gene: TRBJ1-5; V gene: TRBV10-3; clone size: .; CDR3 protein: CAISVDRGQETQHF; CDR3 DNA: TGTGCCATCAGTGTGGACAGGGGCCAAGAGACCCAGCATTTT
D gene: TRBD1; J gene: TRBJ1-1; V gene: TRBV5-4; clone size: many; CDR3 protein: CASTSGQGTTEAFF; CDR3 DNA: TGTGCCAGCACATCGGGACAGGGGACCACTGAAGCTTTCTTT
D gene: .; J gene: TRBJ1-1; V gene: TRBV10-2; clone size: .; CDR3 protein: CASSLGQRGAVAFF; CDR3 DNA: TGCGCCAGCAGTCTCGGCCAGAGGGGAGCGGTCGCTTTCTTT
D gene: .; J gene: TRBJ1-5; V gene: TRBV6-6; clone size: .; CDR3 protein: CASSKYRQASNQPQHF; CDR3 DNA: TGTGCCAGCAGCAAATATCGACAGGCTAGCAATCAGCCCCAGCATTTT
D gene: .; J gene: TRBJ2-1; V gene: TRBV2; clone size: .; CDR3 protein: CASSEAASSYNEQFF; CDR3 DNA: TGTGCCAGCAGTGAAGCGGCTAGCTCCTACAATGAGCAGTTCTTC
D gene: .; J gene: TRBJ1-2; V gene: TRBV7-2; clone size: few; CDR3 protein: CASSLAPQGNYGYTF; CDR3 DNA: TGTGCCAGCAGCTTAGCCCCACAGGGAAACTATGGCTACACCTTC
D gene: TRBD1; J gene: TRBJ1-4; V gene: TRBV19; clone size: many; CDR3 protein: CASIRTGGGNEKLFF; CDR3 DNA: TGTGCCAGTATCCGTACAGGGGGCGGAAACGAAAAACTGTTTTTT
D gene: TRBD1; J gene: TRBJ2-6; V gene: TRBV6-6; clone size: .; CDR3 protein: CARGQGTSGANVLTF; CDR3 DNA: TGTGCCAGAGGACAGGGGACCTCTGGGGCCAACGTCCTGACTTTC
D gene: .; J gene: TRBJ2-5; V gene: TRBV20-1; clone size: many; CDR3 protein: CSASWLAIGETQYF; CDR3 DNA: TGCAGTGCTAGTTGGCTAGCAATTGGAGAGACCCAGTACTTC
D gene: .; J gene: TRBJ1-2; V gene: TRBV4-1; clone size: .; CDR3 protein: CASSQPDLGGYTF; CDR3 DNA: TGCGCCAGCAGCCAGCCTGACCTGGGAGGCTACACCTTC
D gene: TRBD2; J gene: TRBJ2-5; V gene: TRBV2; clone size: .; CDR3 protein: CASSFLGTSGSIIETQYF; CDR3 DNA: TGTGCCAGCAGTTTCCTTGGGACTAGCGGGAGTATAATCGAGACCCAGTACTTC
D gene: .; J gene: TRBJ2-7; V gene: TRBV6-5; clone size: .; CDR3 protein: CASSPLPGASYEQYF; CDR3 DNA: TGTGCCAGCAGTCCCCTCCCGGGAGCTTCCTACGAGCAGTACTTC
D gene: TRBD1; J gene: TRBJ1-1; V gene: TRBV11-2; clone size: once; CDR3 protein: CASPGQVPEAFF; CDR3 DNA: TGTGCCAGCCCTGGACAGGTCCCTGAAGCTTTCTTT
D gene: .; J gene: TRBJ1-6; V gene: TRBV20-1; clone size: .; CDR3 protein: CSAILREEINSPLHF; CDR3 DNA: TGCAGTGCTATCCTTCGCGAAGAGATCAATTCACCCCTCCACTTT
D gene: .; J gene: TRBJ2-7; V gene: TRBV29-1; clone size: many; CDR3 protein: CSVEDRTTSNEQYF; CDR3 DNA: TGCAGCGTTGAAGATCGGACTACTAGCAACGAGCAGTACTTC
D gene: .; J gene: TRBJ1-4; V gene: TRBV7-9; clone size: .; CDR3 protein: CASTEWGQEKLFF; CDR3 DNA: TGTGCCAGCACCGAGTGGGGCCAAGAAAAACTGTTTTTT
D gene: TRBD2; J gene: TRBJ2-7; V gene: TRBV20-1; clone size: .; CDR3 protein: CSALGLVREQYF; CDR3 DNA: TGCAGTGCTCTGGGACTAGTTCGCGAGCAGTACTTC
D gene: .; J gene: TRBJ2-5; V gene: TRBV7-2; clone size: many; CDR3 protein: CASSPRDLGIQETQYF; CDR3 DNA: TGTGCCAGCAGCCCCCGGGACCTCGGGATCCAAGAGACCCAGTACTTC
D gene: .; J gene: TRBJ1-4; V gene: TRBV28; clone size: few; CDR3 protein: CASSVTGTSTNEKLFF; CDR3 DNA: TGTGCCAGCAGTGTCACCGGGACTTCAACTAATGAAAAACTGTTTTTT
D gene: TRBD2; J gene: TRBJ2-5; V gene: TRBV20-1; clone size: once; CDR3 protein: CSAASLAGVVGGETQYF; CDR3 DNA: TGCAGTGCTGCCTCGCTAGCGGGAGTGGTTGGAGGAGAGACCCAGTACTTC
D gene: TRBD1; J gene: TRBJ2-6; V gene: TRBV11-2; clone size: .; CDR3 protein: CASLLGQGAPSGANVLTF; CDR3 DNA: TGTGCCAGCTTATTGGGACAGGGGGCGCCGTCTGGGGCCAACGTCCTGACTTTC
D gene: TRBD1; J gene: TRBJ2-7; V gene: TRBV10-3; clone size: once; CDR3 protein: CASSSETGVWYEQYF; CDR3 DNA: TGTGCCAGCAGTTCCGAGACAGGGGTATGGTACGAGCAGTACTTC
D gene: .; J gene: TRBJ2-5; V gene: TRBV20-1; clone size: many; CDR3 protein: CSAFQGQETQYF; CDR3 DNA: TGCAGTGCTTTTCAGGGGCAAGAGACCCAGTACTTC
D gene: .; J gene: TRBJ2-7; V gene: TRBV29-1; clone size: many; CDR3 protein: CSAPGTQHCREQYF; CDR3 DNA: TGCAGCGCCCCTGGGACGCAACATTGTCGGGAGCAGTACTTC
D gene: .; J gene: TRBJ2-6; V gene: TRBV19; clone size: many; CDR3 protein: CASISISGANVLTF; CDR3 DNA: TGTGCCAGTATTTCTATATCTGGGGCCAACGTCCTGACTTTC